This entry lists 14 T cell receptor beta chains sequenced from one sample in a study of T cell responses to AZD1222 COVID-19 vaccine. Here immunoSEQ multiplex PCR was the method, and the copy in TCRdb shows in-frame clones only, minus some. The table has tens of thousands of clones, about 91% seen once. Material: peripheral blood, obtained 28 days after the second AZD1222 dose. These receptors were taken from an adult who received the AZD1222 COVID-19 vaccine.

The chain couples TRBV29-1 to TRBJ2-1; the match to TRBD1 covers 8 bases. The CDR3 is made up of 14 amino acids. CDR1 is SQVTM and CDR2 is ANQGSEA in the germline V gene. J lost 7 bases, V lost 8 bases, and 13 bases had no gene match. The CDR3, as DNA: TGCAGCCTCTCGGCCGCAGGGGGCGGGAATGAGCAGTTCTTC. Amino acid sequence: CSLSAAGGGNEQFF.

V is TRBV3-1 (or the pseudogene TRBV3-2) and J is TRBJ1-5; TRBD1 aligns across 8 bases. This CDR3 has 18 amino acids. Germline V gene lookup returns CDR1 LGHDT and CDR2 YNNKEL (reference sequence). Trimming removed 0 bases from V and 2 bases from J; junction bases left unmatched: 9. The CDR3 loop reads CASSQDIQGALGNQPQHF. DNA of the CDR3: TGTGCCAGCAGCCAAGATATCCAGGGGGCACTGGGCAATCAGCCCCAGCATTTT.

The chain combines TRBV5-1 with TRBJ2-7; D call uncertain. Trimming took 4 bases from V and 0 from J, leaving 5 bases between them. This CDR3 has 12 residues. CDR1 and CDR2 (germline): SGHRS, YFSETQ. CDR3 loop: CASSATSYEQYF. CDR3 bases: TGCGCCAGCAGCGCCACCTCCTACGAGCAGTACTTC.

The gene calls are TRBV11-3 and TRBJ2-2; D might be TRBD1 (6 bases). The CDR3 has 16 residues. CDR1 is SGHNT and CDR2 is YENEEA in the germline V gene. V was pared by 0 bases and J by 5 bases, with 13 bases between. The CDR3 bases are TGTGCCAGCAGCTTAGATTCTACAGGGTTAACCGGGGAGCTGTTTTTT. Translated, it gives CASSLDSTGLTGELFF.

The chain couples TRBV5-4 to TRBJ1-1; D is possibly TRBD1 (6 bases). This CDR3 contains 16 residues. The V gene's germline CDR1 is SGHNT and CDR2 YYREEE (reference sequence). V lost 2 bases and J 1 base, leaving 15 bases between the germline ends. The CDR3 coding sequence is TGTGCCAGCAGCTTAGGGGATAGGGGGTGGAACACTGAAGCTTTCTTT. This encodes CASSLGDRGWNTEAFF.

The chain is built from TRBV19 and TRBJ1-2; 8 bases align to TRBD1. V gave up 5 bases and J gave up 4 bases; unmatched junction bases: 3. This CDR3 comprises 13 residues. Germline values: CDR1 LNHDA, CDR2 SQIVND (reference sequence). The CDR3 region is CASSEQGGYGYTF. The DNA for the CDR3 is TGTGCCAGTAGTGAACAGGGGGGCTATGGCTACACCTTC.

This chain uses TRBV3-1 (or the pseudogene TRBV3-2) with TRBJ2-1; 7 bases match TRBD2. V shed 6 bases, J shed 4 bases, and the junction held 6 bases outside the gene matches. The CDR3 runs to 14 residues. Germline values: CDR1 LGHDT, CDR2 YNNKEL (reference sequence). The chain's CDR3 is CASRQSGTYNEQFF. CDR3 DNA: TGTGCCAGCAGACAAAGCGGGACTTACAATGAGCAGTTCTTC.

The chain links TRBV5-4 to TRBJ1-3; D uncertain. V was clipped by 4 bases and J by 2 bases, with 7 bases between them. Germline CDR1 is SGHNT and CDR2 is YYREEE (reference sequence). The CDR3 runs 13 residues. DNA of the CDR3: TGTGCCAGCAGCCCCAGGACTGGAAACACCATATATTTT. It is translated as CASSPRTGNTIYF.

CDR3 protein: CASSLTYEQYF. DNA for the CDR3: TGTGCCAGCAGCCTGACCTACGAGCAGTACTTC. The chain has TRBV7-2 and TRBJ2-7; D remains ambiguous. This CDR3 comprises 11 residues. The germline V gene has CDR1 SGHTA and CDR2 FQGNSA. Trimming took 5 bases from V and 2 from J, leaving 4 bases between them.

The V and J genes are TRBV5-1 and TRBJ2-7; 11 bases align to TRBD2. The CDR3 runs 18 residues. CDR1 and CDR2 from the germline V gene are SGHRS and YFSETQ. The ends lost 2 bases at V and 0 bases at J; junction bases unmatched: 10. The CDR3 DNA sequence: TGCGCCAGCAGCTTTTTAGCTAGCGGGGGGCCAAGCTCCTACGAGCAGTACTTC. This gives the protein CASSFLASGGPSSYEQYF.

This chain links TRBV30 with TRBJ2-1; D is unresolved. Looked up from germline, CDR1 is GTSNPN and CDR2 is SVGIG (reference sequence). V was pared by 4 bases and J by 9 bases, with 10 bases between. The CDR3 sequence is 11 residues long. The CDR3, as DNA: TGTGCCTGGAATTTCGGTGTTGAGCAGTTCTTC. Its translation is CAWNFGVEQFF.

The table lists this clone with a count of one. Here the CDR3 reads CASSKRWGKAFF. The CDR3 DNA reads as TGTGCCAGCAGCAAAAGATGGGGGAAAGCTTTCTTT. The J gene is TRBJ1-1, the V gene TRBV12-3 or TRBV12-4, with a weak D call TRBD1 (5 bases). There are 12 residues in the CDR3. The V gene lost 6 bases and the J gene lost 9 bases, with 14 bases spanning the gap.

This chain links TRBV5-4 with TRBJ1-6, with 7 bases lining up with TRBD1. Per the germline V gene, CDR1 is SGHNT and CDR2 is YYREEE (reference sequence). The V and J ends lost 4 bases and 9 bases, in that order; junction bases with no gene match: 10. There are 15 residues in the CDR3. The CDR3: CASSAGTVSISPLHF. CDR3 sequence (DNA): TGTGCCAGCAGCGCGGGGACAGTATCGATTTCACCCCTCCACTTT.

V usage is TRBV28 and J usage is TRBJ1-6, with a tentative D call TRBD1 (6 bases). Trimming cost V 4 bases and J 9 bases, with 13 bases left between them. The germline V gene encodes CDR1 MDHEN and CDR2 SYDVKM. The CDR3 runs to 14 residues. CDR3 residues: CASSSAGVGSPLHF. In DNA form, the CDR3 reads TGTGCCAGCAGTTCGGCAGGGGTGGGTTCACCCCTCCACTTT.